Following are 27 T cell receptor beta chains from one sample sequenced in a study of T cell responses to AZD1222 COVID-19 vaccine. Generated by immunoSEQ multiplex PCR, the TCRdb table keeps only in-frame clones and is missing some. The table includes tens of thousands of clones, roughly 90% detected once. The sample was peripheral blood, taken 28 days after the second AZD1222 dose. The origin of the receptors is an adult who received the AZD1222 COVID-19 vaccine.

This clone appeared once. The chain links TRBV4-1 to TRBJ1-4; the match to TRBD1 covers 8 bases. In germline, CDR1 is MGHRA, CDR2 YSYEKL. CDR3 length: 16 residues. Trimming at V came to 4 bases and at J to 0 bases, leaving 4 bases not matched to a gene. The CDR3 sequence: CASSLGQAATNEKLFF. The CDR3 DNA reads as TGCGCCAGCAGCCTGGGACAGGCGGCAACTAATGAAAAACTGTTTTTT.

V gene TRBV27 combines with J gene TRBJ2-3; D remains unclear. Germline V CDR1 and CDR2: MNHEY, SMNVEV (reference sequence). With 3 bases removed from V and 8 bases from J, the gap between germline ends came to 12 bases. CDR3 size: 13 residues. The CDR3 region is CASSLKGWVTQYF. The DNA for the CDR3 is TGTGCCAGCAGTTTGAAAGGGTGGGTTACGCAGTATTTT.

The V and J genes are TRBV11-2 and TRBJ2-5; the D gene could be TRBD1 or TRBD2 (6 bases each). Germline V lookup: CDR1 SGHAT, CDR2 FQNNGV. CDR3 length equals 16 residues. Trimming shortened V by 0 bases and J by 6 bases, and 17 bases separated the two germline ends. Here the CDR3 reads CASSLDRGGGQKTQYF. The CDR3 coding sequence is TGTGCCAGCAGCTTAGATCGGGGAGGCGGACAGAAGACCCAGTACTTC.

The chain employs TRBV18 and TRBJ2-7, with TRBD1 matching over 8 bases. Germline CDR1 and CDR2: KGHSH and LQKENI. There are 14 residues in the CDR3. V was pared by 6 bases and J by 6 bases, with 10 bases of the junction left unmatched. CDR3 protein: CASSTRGPTGEQYF. In DNA, the CDR3 is TGTGCCAGCTCTACCAGGGGGCCCACCGGCGAGCAGTACTTC.

The table lists this clone with a count of one. This sequence joins TRBV5-1 and TRBJ2-3, with a possible D match to TRBD1 (5 bases). The germline V gene encodes CDR1 SGHRS and CDR2 YFSETQ. The V end lost 5 bases, the J end lost 6 bases, and 19 bases lay between the germline ends. The CDR3 runs 15 residues. The CDR3 region is CASSFNGHSPDTQYF. The DNA for the CDR3 is TGCGCCAGCAGTTTCAACGGACACTCACCGGATACGCAGTATTTT.

In this sample, this clone turned up a few times. CDR3 nucleotides: TGTGCCAGCAGCTTGGGACAGGCGCAGTATTTT. Protein: CASSLGQAQYF. V is TRBV11-3 and J is TRBJ2-3, with 8 bases that match TRBD1. CDR3 length: 11 amino acids. The V gene end was trimmed by 3 bases and the J gene end by 10 bases; junction bases not matched to a gene: 0. Germline lookup yields CDR1 SGHNT and CDR2 YENEEA.

The V gene is TRBV4-3, the J gene TRBJ2-3, with D perhaps assigned TRBD1 or TRBD2 (6 bases each). Germline V lookup: CDR1 LGHNA, CDR2 YSLEER. The CDR3 loop spans 16 amino acids. Trimming shortened V by 2 bases and J by 0 bases, and 12 bases separated the two germline ends. The DNA for the CDR3 is TGCGCCAGCAGCCAATCATCGGGGGCCAGCACAGATACGCAGTATTTT. The encoded protein is CASSQSSGASTDTQYF.

This clone was observed a handful of times. V is TRBV7-8 and J is TRBJ2-3, with TRBD2 matching over 11 bases. This CDR3 is 16 amino acids long. Per the germline V gene, CDR1 is SGHVS and CDR2 is FQNEAQ. V lost 1 base, J lost 4 bases, and 4 bases stayed unmatched. CDR3 DNA: TGTGCCAGCAGCTTAGGTAGTAGCGGGAGGGCAGATACGCAGTATTTT. This translates into CASSLGSSGRADTQYF.

This chain connects TRBV6-6 to TRBJ2-1, with D possibly matching TRBD1 (6 bases). CDR3 size: 16 residues. V dropped 0 bases and J dropped 1 base, with 10 bases sitting between them. The V gene's germline CDR1 is MNHNY and CDR2 SVGAGI (reference sequence). The DNA of the CDR3 is TGTGCCAGCAGTTACTCCGGGACACTATCCTACAATGAGCAGTTCTTC. Its protein product is CASSYSGTLSYNEQFF.

This clone was counted a few times. The chain couples TRBV7-3 to TRBJ2-5; D gene ambiguous. This CDR3 has 13 residues. Per the germline V gene, CDR1 is SGHTA and CDR2 is FQGTGA. Trimming removed 1 base at V and 5 bases at J, with 8 bases between. In DNA, the CDR3 is TGTGCCAGCAGCTTAATCCCTTCTGAGACCCAGTACTTC. Translating it yields CASSLIPSETQYF.

This chain links TRBV19 with TRBJ2-3; D might be TRBD2 (6 bases). Germline CDR1 is LNHDA and CDR2 is SQIVND (reference sequence). This CDR3 region has 15 residues. Trimming removed 6 bases from V and 2 bases from J, with 15 bases in between. CDR3 DNA sequence: TGTGCCAGTAGCGGTCTTCGCGGGATCACAGATACGCAGTATTTT. Translated: CASSGLRGITDTQYF. Combining the CDR3 with reference TRBV19 and TRBJ2-3 gives the whole variable domain DGGITQSPKYLFRKEGQNVTLSCEQNLNHDAMYWYRQDPGQGLRLIYYSQIVNDFQKGDIAEGYSVSREKKESFPLTVTSAQKNPTAFYLCASSGLRGITDTQYFGPGTRLTVL.

This clone was observed a single time. The genes are TRBV5-4 and TRBJ2-5; no clear D. Germline V CDR1 and CDR2: SGHNT, YYREEE (reference sequence). The CDR3 is made up of 12 amino acids. Trimming shortened V by 2 bases and J by 4 bases, and 6 bases separated the two germline ends. The CDR3 DNA is TGTGCCAGCAGCTTTTCGGGAGAGACCCAGTACTTC. Its translation: CASSFSGETQYF.

The J gene is TRBJ2-3, the V gene TRBV2; 12 bases are shared with TRBD2. The CDR3 sequence is 15 residues long. Per the germline V gene, CDR1 is SNHLY and CDR2 is FYNNEI. V trimming: 6 bases; J trimming: 5 bases; junction bases outside the gene matches: 6. This chain's CDR3 is CASRQTSGSIDTQYF. CDR3 in DNA: TGTGCCAGCAGGCAGACTAGCGGGAGTATAGATACGCAGTATTTT.

The chain joins TRBV5-4 to TRBJ2-1; TRBD2 might be the D (5 bases). Trimming pared 4 bases from V and 0 bases from J, leaving 14 bases between. This CDR3 is built from 16 residues. Germline V gene data show CDR1 as SGHNT and CDR2 as YYREEE (reference sequence). This chain's CDR3 is CASSPGISSSYNEQFF. For the CDR3, the DNA is TGTGCCAGCAGCCCGGGGATATCAAGCTCCTACAATGAGCAGTTCTTC.

The chain is built from TRBV7-2 and TRBJ1-2, with D unclear. This CDR3 has 18 amino acids. Germline CDR1 SGHTA, CDR2 FQGNSA. Between the trimmed V and J ends, which lost 2 bases and 4 bases, there was a span of 23 bases. CDR3 sequence: CASSLSAGSPRLFYGYTF. The CDR3 region has the DNA TGTGCCAGCAGCTTATCCGCGGGGTCTCCCAGGTTGTTCTATGGCTACACCTTC.

This rearrangement joins TRBV19 to TRBJ2-1, with 7 nucleotides matching TRBD1. The CDR3 sequence is 16 residues long. Losses at the gene ends were 4 bases for V and 0 bases for J; bases not matched to a gene: 6. The germline CDR1 and CDR2 sequences are LNHDA and SQIVND (reference sequence). CDR3 in DNA: TGTGCCAGTAGTAACACAGGGGACAACTCCTACAATGAGCAGTTCTTC. Translation: CASSNTGDNSYNEQFF. Full variable domain (outside the CDR3, taken from reference TRBV19 and TRBJ2-1): DGGITQSPKYLFRKEGQNVTLSCEQNLNHDAMYWYRQDPGQGLRLIYYSQIVNDFQKGDIAEGYSVSREKKESFPLTVTSAQKNPTAFYLCASSNTGDNSYNEQFFGPGTRLTVL.

V usage is TRBV7-9 and J usage is TRBJ1-2, with unresolved D. The germline V and J ends were trimmed by 3 bases and 6 bases, with 14 bases remaining between them. From germline, CDR1 is SEHNR and CDR2 FQNEAQ (reference sequence). This CDR3 is 14 amino acids long. The CDR3 loop reads CASSFWLPKNGYTF. Here the CDR3 DNA reads TGTGCCAGCAGCTTTTGGCTCCCGAAAAATGGCTACACCTTC.

The CDR3 DNA reads as TGTGCCAGCACCCCACAGGGGTTTGAAGCTTTCTTT. Its protein product is CASTPQGFEAFF. The chain employs TRBV12-3 or TRBV12-4 and TRBJ1-1; 7 nucleotides agree with TRBD1. CDR3 length equals 12 residues. V lost 7 bases, J lost 7 bases, and 6 bases stayed unmatched.

As to this clone: Germline and junction disagree at one end, which may indicate a read error. This chain uses TRBV2 with TRBJ2-7, with D unclear. Germline values: CDR1 SNHLY, CDR2 FYNNEI. The CDR3 is 15 amino acids. In DNA form, the CDR3 reads TGTGCCGGCAGTGATAGGTGGACGACTCGTTTCGAGCAGTACTTC. This encodes CAGSDRWTTRFEQYF.

The CDR3 sequence is CAWTQDRGHEAFF. The CDR3 DNA is TGTGCCTGGACCCAGGACAGGGGGCATGAAGCTTTCTTT. The chain recombines TRBV30 with TRBJ1-1; 11 positions agree with TRBD1. V lost 4 bases to trimming and J lost 7 bases; unmatched junction nucleotides: 5. This CDR3 region has 13 residues. The V gene's germline CDR1 is GTSNPN and CDR2 SVGIG (reference sequence).

The J gene is TRBJ2-7, the V gene TRBV13, with 12 nucleotides matching TRBD2. The CDR3 covers 15 residues. Germline-derived CDR1 and CDR2 are PRHDT and FYEKMQ (reference sequence). Unmatched junction bases numbered 8, after V lost 5 bases and J lost 6 bases. CDR3 sequence reads: CASSLTSGRLGEQYF. The CDR3 region has the DNA TGTGCCAGCAGCCTGACTAGCGGGAGATTGGGCGAGCAGTACTTC.

The chain uses TRBV5-1 and TRBJ2-5; 9 bases line up with TRBD2. The CDR3 sequence is 13 residues long. V lost 2 bases and J lost 4; bases outside the gene matches: 0. Germline lookup yields CDR1 SGHRS and CDR2 YFSETQ. The CDR3: CASSLAGGETQYF. In DNA, the CDR3 is TGCGCCAGCAGCTTAGCGGGAGGAGAGACCCAGTACTTC. Drawing the rest from reference TRBV5-1 and TRBJ2-5, the complete variable domain is KAGVTQTPRYLIKTRGQQVTLSCSPISGHRSVSWYQQTPGQGLQFLFEYFSETQRNKGNFPGRFSGRQFSNSRSEMNVSTLELGDSALYLCASSLAGGETQYFGPGTRLLVL.

V is TRBV29-1 and J is TRBJ2-1; the D gene is possibly TRBD2 (6 bases). The CDR3 runs 19 residues. Germline CDR1 SQVTM, CDR2 ANQGSEA. The V gene lost 4 bases and the J gene lost 0 bases, with 25 bases spanning the gap. The CDR3 is CSVVGFSVAPGVSYNEQFF. For the CDR3, the DNA is TGCAGCGTTGTGGGGTTCTCCGTTGCGCCGGGAGTCTCCTACAATGAGCAGTTCTTC.

The rearrangement uses TRBV24-1 and TRBJ2-2; D unresolved. The CDR3 spans 15 residues. The V end lost 5 bases, the J end lost 8 bases, and 17 bases lay between the germline ends. Looked up from germline, CDR1 is KGHDR and CDR2 is SFDVKD. DNA for the CDR3: TGTGCCACCAGTGCGAGTGACCCCGACAATGGGGAGCTGTTTTTT. Amino acids: CATSASDPDNGELFF.

The chain links TRBV10-3 to TRBJ1-1; 7 bases map to TRBD1. This CDR3 region has 16 residues. Germline V gene sequence: CDR1 ENHRY, CDR2 SYGVKD. After removal of 6 bases from V and 4 bases from J, the junction contained 14 bases not matched to a gene. CDR3 in amino acids: CAIRGNTGTEGTEAFF. The CDR3 region has the DNA TGTGCCATCAGAGGTAACACTGGGACAGAGGGCACTGAAGCTTTCTTT.

This clone has only one observation. The J gene is TRBJ1-1, the V gene TRBV11-2; no definite D call. Germline lookup yields CDR1 SGHAT and CDR2 FQNNGV. CDR3 length: 13 residues. V lost 2 bases, J lost 1 base, and 5 bases lay in between. DNA of the CDR3: TGTGCCAGCAGCTTACAACGGAACACTGAAGCTTTCTTT. Protein: CASSLQRNTEAFF.

This sequence joins TRBV5-4 and TRBJ2-3; D gene uncertain. Germline V gene data show CDR1 as SGHNT and CDR2 as YYREEE (reference sequence). The V gene lost 2 bases and the J gene lost 2 bases, with 0 bases spanning the gap. The CDR3 extends over 11 amino acids. The CDR3 loop is CASSFTDTQYF. CDR3 DNA: TGTGCCAGCAGCTTCACAGATACGCAGTATTTT.